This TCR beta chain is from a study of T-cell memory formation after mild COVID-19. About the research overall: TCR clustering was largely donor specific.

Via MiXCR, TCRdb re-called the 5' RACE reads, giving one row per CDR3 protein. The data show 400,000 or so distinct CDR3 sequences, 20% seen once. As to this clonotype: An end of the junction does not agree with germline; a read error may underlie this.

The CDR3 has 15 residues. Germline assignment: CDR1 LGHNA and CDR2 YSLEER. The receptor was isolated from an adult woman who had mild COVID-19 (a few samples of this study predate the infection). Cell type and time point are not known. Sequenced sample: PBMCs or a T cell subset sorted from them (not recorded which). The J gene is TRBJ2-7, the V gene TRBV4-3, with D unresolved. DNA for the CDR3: TGCGCCATCAGCCAAGATCTTTCGGCCCACTACGAGCAGTACTTC. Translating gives CAISQDLSAHYEQYF.